A single sample gave rise to the 16 T cell receptor beta chains below, sequenced in a study of Graves' ophthalmopathy and Graves' hyperthyroidism. The TCR beta CDR3 regions underwent amplification from RNA transcripts. HTBI-primed first-round RT-PCR preceded second-round multiplex PCR. TCRdb recomputed calls from the multiplex PCR reads with MiXCR, one row per CDR3 protein. This table holds fewer than 600,000 distinct CDR3 sequences, approximately 15% found once. Sequenced sample: blood. The origin of the receptors is a woman in her twenties or thirties with Graves' ophthalmopathy.

This clonotype occurred a few times. The chain recombines TRBV20-1 with TRBJ1-2; TRBD1 agrees at 7 bases. The CDR3 extends over 14 amino acids. CDR1 is DFQATT, CDR2 SNEGSKA, per germline (reference sequence). Trimming cost V 6 bases and J 1 base; bases outside gene matches: 8. CDR3 nucleotides: TGCAGTGCACCAGGGGGGACAGATAACTATGGCTACACCTTC. Amino acids: CSAPGGTDNYGYTF.

This clonotype was observed many times. The chain couples TRBV12-5 to TRBJ1-2; D is ambiguous. Trimming removed 4 bases at V and 1 base at J, with 7 bases between. This CDR3 comprises 13 residues. The germline gives CDR1 LGHNT, CDR2 FRNRAP. CDR3 sequence reads: CASGSIINYGYTF. The DNA for the CDR3 is TGTGCTAGTGGTTCGATCATTAACTATGGCTACACCTTC.

Many counts were recorded for this clonotype. The gene calls are TRBV12-3 or TRBV12-4 and TRBJ2-5, with D maybe TRBD1 (6 bases). The V gene lost 1 base and the J gene lost 2 bases, with 14 bases spanning the gap. There are 16 residues in the CDR3. CDR3 DNA sequence: TGTGCCAGCAGTTTAGGTGTCAGGGGATGGCAAGAGACCCAGTACTTC. Translating gives CASSLGVRGWQETQYF.

At least ten counts were recorded for this clonotype. A much larger clone sits a single nucleotide away, making a read error possible. The chain is built from TRBV3-1 and TRBJ1-5; D might be TRBD1 (5 bases). This CDR3 region has 17 residues. Germline V gene lookup returns CDR1 LGHDT and CDR2 YNNKEL (reference sequence). CDR3 sequence (DNA): TGTGCCAGCAACCAAGGGGTTCTTGGGCTAGCCAATCAGCCCCAGCATTTT. Its translation is CASNQGVLGLANQPQHF.

This chain joins TRBV7-3 and TRBJ2-7; D possibly uses TRBD1 or TRBD2 (5 bases each). The ends were cut back, 2 bases at V and 0 bases at J, with 11 bases in the middle. CDR3 length equals 15 residues. Germline CDR1 SGHTA, CDR2 FQGTGA. Here the CDR3 DNA reads TGTGCCAGCAGCTTATTAAACGGGGCCTCCTACGAGCAGTACTTC. It codes for CASSLLNGASYEQYF.

This clonotype was observed many times. The V call is TRBV6-1, the J call TRBJ2-7; possibly TRBD1 for D (5 bases). V lost 11 bases to trimming and J lost 6 bases, with 14 bases between them. The germline gives CDR1 MNHNS, CDR2 SASEGT. The CDR3 runs 11 residues. The CDR3 region is CAVTGNVEQYF. Here the CDR3 DNA reads TGTGCCGTAACAGGCAATGTCGAGCAGTACTTC.

In this sample, this clonotype turned up many times. This chain uses TRBV6-1 with TRBJ1-6, with a tentative D call TRBD1 (5 bases). The CDR3 spans 15 residues. Germline lookup yields CDR1 MNHNS and CDR2 SASEGT. Trimming shortened V by 6 bases and J by 10 bases, and 19 bases separated the two germline ends. The CDR3 nucleotides are TGTGCCAGCAGGCGGGACGGGGCTTCTGGCTCACCCCTCCACTTT. It specifies CASRRDGASGSPLHF.

Worth noting for this clonotype: Since a much larger clone is just one base distant, this may be a read error. Here the CDR3 omits its conserved ending phenylalanine or tryptophan, so a read error is the likely source. The chain uses TRBV20-1 and TRBJ1-1; TRBD1 matches 7 bases. The germline CDR1 and CDR2 sequences are DFQATT and SNEGSKA (reference sequence). The length of the CDR3 is 15 residues. The CDR3, as DNA: TGCAGTGCTAGAAATCCCCTGGGACAGAACCCTGAAGCTTTCTAT. The encoded protein is CSARNPLGQNPEAFY.

As to this clonotype: This may be a read error: a much more frequent sequence differs by one nucleotide. V and J are TRBV28 and TRBJ2-5; D ambiguous. This CDR3 spans 13 amino acids. Germline values: CDR1 MDHEN, CDR2 SYDVKM. V was trimmed by 1 base and J by 3 bases, leaving 6 bases between them. The CDR3 bases are TGTGCCAGCAGTTTATTGGCCAAAGAGACCCAGTACTTC. Translated, it gives CASSLLAKETQYF.

This clonotype has only a few counts. This sequence joins TRBV9 and TRBJ1-1, with TRBD1 matching over 7 bases. The CDR3 is made up of 14 amino acids. Germline values: CDR1 SGDLS, CDR2 YYNGEE. Unmatched junction bases numbered 6, after V lost 4 bases and J lost 3 bases. CDR3 in amino acids: CASSPLQGYTEAFF. DNA of the CDR3: TGTGCCAGCAGCCCCCTACAGGGGTACACTGAAGCTTTCTTT.

This clonotype was seen many times. The chain has TRBV6-5 and TRBJ2-7, with D possibly being TRBD1 (5 bases). The ends were cut back, 0 bases at V and 1 base at J, with 13 bases in the middle. The germline V gene encodes CDR1 MNHEY and CDR2 SVGAGI. This CDR3 region has 16 residues. Here the CDR3 DNA reads TGTGCCAGCAGTTACTCGGTCCAGGGTAGGTCCTACGAGCAGTACTTC. Protein: CASSYSVQGRSYEQYF.

The sample holds a few counts of this clonotype. The V gene is TRBV29-1, the J gene TRBJ2-7, with 12 nucleotides matching TRBD2. The length of the CDR3 is 13 residues. The V gene end was trimmed by 8 bases and the J gene end by 4 bases; junction bases not matched to a gene: 6. Looked up from germline, CDR1 is SQVTM and CDR2 is ANQGSEA. In DNA, the CDR3 is TGCAGCCCCTGGGGACTAGCGGGTTACGAGCAGTACTTC. It encodes CSPWGLAGYEQYF.

This clonotype came up many times. The V call is TRBV27, the J call TRBJ1-1, with 7 nucleotides matching TRBD1. Trimming cost V 2 bases and J 7 bases; bases outside gene matches: 4. The CDR3 sequence is 13 residues long. Per germline, CDR1 MNHEY and CDR2 SMNVEV (reference sequence). CDR3 in amino acids: CASSLVRGIEAFF. CDR3 nucleotides: TGTGCCAGCAGTTTAGTCAGGGGGATTGAAGCTTTCTTT.

This clonotype appeared many times. The chain uses TRBV6-5 and TRBJ2-7; maybe TRBD1 (6 bases). Trimming removed 7 bases from V and 3 bases from J, with 19 bases in between. The V gene's germline CDR1 is MNHEY and CDR2 SVGAGI. This CDR3 spans 15 amino acids. The chain's CDR3 is CASTNTGSLIYEQYF. For the CDR3, the DNA is TGTGCCAGCACCAATACAGGGTCTCTGATCTACGAGCAGTACTTC.

This clonotype was observed a few times. The V call is TRBV20-1, the J call TRBJ2-7; TRBD1 is a possible D gene (6 bases). Per the germline V gene, CDR1 is DFQATT and CDR2 is SNEGSKA (reference sequence). Deletions cut 3 bases from V and 7 bases from J, with 28 bases between. CDR3 length: 17 amino acids. The CDR3 reads CSARPLRDIPTETEQYF. CDR3 nucleotide sequence: TGCAGTGCTAGGCCCCTCCGGGACATTCCCACCGAAACAGAGCAGTACTTC.

This clonotype turned up a few times. The chain links TRBV16 to TRBJ2-7; D unclear. Germline V gives CDR1 KGHSY, CDR2 FQNENV. CDR3 length: 13 residues. Trimming pared 2 bases from V and 3 bases from J, leaving 8 bases between. The CDR3 DNA follows: TGTGCCAGCAGCCAAGTTGGACGCTACGAGCAGTACTTC. Its translation: CASSQVGRYEQYF.